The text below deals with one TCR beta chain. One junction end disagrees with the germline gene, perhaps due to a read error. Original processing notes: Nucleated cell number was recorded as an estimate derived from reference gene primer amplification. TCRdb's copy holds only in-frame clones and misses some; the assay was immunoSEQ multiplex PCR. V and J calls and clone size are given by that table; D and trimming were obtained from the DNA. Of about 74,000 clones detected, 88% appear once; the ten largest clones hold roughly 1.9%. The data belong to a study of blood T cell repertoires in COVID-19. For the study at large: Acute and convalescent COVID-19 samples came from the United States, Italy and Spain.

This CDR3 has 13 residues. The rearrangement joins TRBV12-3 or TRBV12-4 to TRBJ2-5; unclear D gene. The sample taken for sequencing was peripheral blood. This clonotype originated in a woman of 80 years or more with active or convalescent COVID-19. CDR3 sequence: CASSLDNQETQYF. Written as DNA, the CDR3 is TGTGCCAGCAGCTTAGACAACCAAGAGACCCAGTACTTC.